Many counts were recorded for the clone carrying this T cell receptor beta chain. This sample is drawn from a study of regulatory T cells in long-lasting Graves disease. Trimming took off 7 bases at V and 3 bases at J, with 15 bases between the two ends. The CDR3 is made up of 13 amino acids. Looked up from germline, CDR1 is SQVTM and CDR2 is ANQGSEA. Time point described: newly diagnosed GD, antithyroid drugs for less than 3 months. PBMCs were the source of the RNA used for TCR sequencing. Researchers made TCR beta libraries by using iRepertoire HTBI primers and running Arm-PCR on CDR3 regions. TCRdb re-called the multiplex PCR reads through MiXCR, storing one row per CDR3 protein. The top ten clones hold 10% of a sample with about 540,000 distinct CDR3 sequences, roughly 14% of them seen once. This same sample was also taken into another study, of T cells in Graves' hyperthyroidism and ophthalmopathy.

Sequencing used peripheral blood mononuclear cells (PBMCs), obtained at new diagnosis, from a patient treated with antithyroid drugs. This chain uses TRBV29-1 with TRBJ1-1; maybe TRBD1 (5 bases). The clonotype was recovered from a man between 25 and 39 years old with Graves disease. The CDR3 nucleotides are TGCAGCGGTACAAGGGGTACGGACACTGAAGCTTTCTTT. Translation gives CSGTRGTDTEAFF.